The entry that follows covers one T cell receptor (beta chain) sequence. The CDR3 is made up of 15 amino acids. Looked up from germline, CDR1 is MNHNY and CDR2 is SVGAGI (reference sequence). V shed 0 bases and J 4 bases; nucleotides not matched to a gene: 4. The sample belongs to a study of blood T cell repertoires in COVID-19. About the study: Samples taken during acute and convalescent COVID-19 were collected in the United States, Italy and Spain. T cells, B-cell-depleted T cells, or PBMCs supplied cDNA or gDNA.

Authors' methods: Using reference gene primer amplification, nucleated cell counts were estimated. Sequencing used immunoSEQ multiplex PCR; TCRdb keeps in-frame clones, though not all of them. V, J and clone size were drawn from that table, and D and trimming were deduced from the DNA. The table shows 200,000 to 250,000 clones, with approximately 81% occurring only once. The J gene is TRBJ1-2, the V gene TRBV6-6; the match to TRBD1 covers 8 bases. Sequenced input: peripheral blood. The TCR sequence derives from a man aged 35-49 years with acute or convalescent COVID-19. The CDR3 DNA follows: TGTGCCAGCAGTTACTCTGCAGGGGGCGGCTATGGCTACACCTTC. As protein: CASSYSAGGGYGYTF.